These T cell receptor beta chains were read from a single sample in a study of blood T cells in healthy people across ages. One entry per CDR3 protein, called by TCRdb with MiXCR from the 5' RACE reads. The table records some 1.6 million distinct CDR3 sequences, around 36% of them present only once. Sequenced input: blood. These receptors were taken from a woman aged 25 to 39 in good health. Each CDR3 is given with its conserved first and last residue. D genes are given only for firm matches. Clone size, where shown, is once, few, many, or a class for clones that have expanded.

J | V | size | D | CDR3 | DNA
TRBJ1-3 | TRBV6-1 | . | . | CASSETPVGGNTIYF | TGTGCCAGCAGCGAGACACCAGTCGGTGGAAACACCATATATTTT
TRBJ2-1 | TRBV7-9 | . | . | CASSLAATEPYNEQFF | TGTGCCAGCAGCTTAGCCGCGACAGAGCCCTACAATGAGCAGTTCTTC
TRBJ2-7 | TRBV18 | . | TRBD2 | CASSPGTSGAPVGYEQYF | TGTGCCAGCTCCCCTGGGACTAGCGGGGCCCCGGTAGGTTACGAGCAGTACTTC
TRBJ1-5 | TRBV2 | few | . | CASSVGTKGNQPQHF | TGTGCCAGCAGTGTCGGGACCAAGGGCAATCAGCCCCAGCATTTT
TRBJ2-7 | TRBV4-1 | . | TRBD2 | CASSPPGGLAGFEQYF | TGCGCCAGCAGCCCCCCCGGGGGACTAGCGGGATTCGAGCAGTACTTC
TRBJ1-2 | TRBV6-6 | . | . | CASSSSTWEAYGYTF | TGTGCCAGCAGTTCCTCGACCTGGGAGGCCTATGGCTACACCTTC
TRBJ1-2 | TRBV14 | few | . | CASSETAAYGYTF | TGTGCCAGCAGCGAGACCGCGGCTTATGGCTACACCTTC
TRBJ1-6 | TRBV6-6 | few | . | CASSLDSFNSPLHF | TGTGCCAGCAGTTTGGACAGCTTTAATTCACCCCTCCACTTT
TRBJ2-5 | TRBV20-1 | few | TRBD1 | CSASRPQGAAETQYF | TGCAGTGCGAGTAGACCTCAGGGGGCCGCAGAGACCCAGTACTTC
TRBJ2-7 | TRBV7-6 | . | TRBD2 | CASSPSGSGTYEQYF | TGTGCCAGCAGCCCATCGGGTAGCGGGACATACGAGCAGTACTTC
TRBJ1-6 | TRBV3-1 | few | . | CASRQTPEPNSPLHF | TGTGCCAGCAGACAGACACCCGAACCTAATTCACCCCTCCACTTT
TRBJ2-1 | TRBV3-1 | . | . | CASSQGTWEGQFF | TGTGCCAGCAGCCAGGGGACTTGGGAAGGGCAGTTCTTC
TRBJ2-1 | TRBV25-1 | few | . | CASSREKGEQFF | TGTGCCAGCAGCAGGGAGAAGGGTGAGCAGTTCTTC
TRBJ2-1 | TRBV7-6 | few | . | CASSLQASTNEQFF | TGTGCCAGCAGCTTGCAAGCGAGTACCAATGAGCAGTTCTTC
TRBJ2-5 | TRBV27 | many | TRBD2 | CASQRGGRQETQYF | TGTGCCAGCCAGCGGGGGGGGCGGCAAGAGACCCAGTACTTC
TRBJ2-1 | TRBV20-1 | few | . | CSARDLERLSGQFF | TGCAGTGCTAGAGATTTGGAGCGGTTGAGTGGGCAGTTCTTC
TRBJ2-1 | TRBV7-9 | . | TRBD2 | CASSPPPGRGYNEQFF | TGTGCCAGCAGCCCACCTCCTGGGCGGGGGTACAATGAGCAGTTCTTC
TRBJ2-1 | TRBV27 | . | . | CASTHGRIGSFYNEQFF | TGTGCCAGCACCCATGGGCGTATCGGGTCCTTTTACAATGAGCAGTTCTTC
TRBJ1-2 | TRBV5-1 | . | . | CASSPPPLTRSPRHGYTF | TGCGCCAGCAGCCCGCCCCCCCTAACAAGGTCTCCTAGGCATGGCTACACCTTC
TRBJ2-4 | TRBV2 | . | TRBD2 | CAFSWGGKENIQYF | TGTGCCTTTTCCTGGGGGGGTAAGGAAAACATTCAGTACTTC
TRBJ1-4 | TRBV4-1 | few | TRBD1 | CASSPGQVNEKLFF | TGCGCCAGCAGCCCGGGACAGGTGAATGAAAAACTGTTTTTT
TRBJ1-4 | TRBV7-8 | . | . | CASSPLMGEKLFF | TGTGCCAGCAGTCCCCTTATGGGGGAAAAACTGTTTTTT
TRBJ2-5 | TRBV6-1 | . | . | CASSVQGLETQYF | TGTGCCAGCAGTGTACAGGGTTTGGAGACCCAGTACTTC
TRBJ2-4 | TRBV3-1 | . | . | CASSQGPDGSIQYF | TGTGCCAGCAGCCAAGGTCCCGACGGTTCCATTCAGTACTTC
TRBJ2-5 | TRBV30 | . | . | CAWREGWGETQYF | TGTGCCTGGAGGGAAGGTTGGGGGGAGACCCAGTACTTC
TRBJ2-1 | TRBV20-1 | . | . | CSASEHTSISYNEQFF | TGCAGTGCTAGTGAGCACACCTCGATATCCTACAATGAGCAGTTCTTC
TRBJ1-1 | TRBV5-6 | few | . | CASSANFGTHTEAFF | TGTGCCAGCAGCGCAAATTTCGGGACGCACACTGAAGCTTTCTTT
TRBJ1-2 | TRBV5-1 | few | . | CASSLGPATNYGYTF | TGCGCCAGCAGCTTGGGGCCCGCAACTAACTATGGCTACACCTTC
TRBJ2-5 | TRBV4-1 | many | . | CASSQVGSNQETQYF | TGCGCCAGCAGCCAAGTCGGTTCCAACCAAGAGACCCAGTACTTC
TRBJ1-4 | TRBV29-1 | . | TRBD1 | CSVLKQGADEKLFF | TGCAGCGTTCTTAAACAGGGGGCGGACGAAAAACTGTTTTTT
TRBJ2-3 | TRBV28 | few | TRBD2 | CASGRLADTDTQYF | TGTGCCAGCGGGAGACTAGCGGACACAGATACGCAGTATTTT
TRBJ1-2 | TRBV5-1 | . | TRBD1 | CASSPWTGEYGYTF | TGCGCCAGCAGCCCATGGACAGGGGAGTATGGCTACACCTTC
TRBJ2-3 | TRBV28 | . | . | CASRGRGRTMQYF | TGTGCCAGCAGGGGGAGAGGACGGACAATGCAGTATTTT
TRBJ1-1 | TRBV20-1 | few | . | CSARIGVRAEAFF | TGCAGTGCTAGAATCGGAGTGCGGGCTGAAGCTTTCTTT
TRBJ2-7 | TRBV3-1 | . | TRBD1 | CASSPPKGDRASEQYF | TGTGCCAGCAGCCCCCCGAAAGGCGACAGGGCGTCCGAGCAGTACTTC
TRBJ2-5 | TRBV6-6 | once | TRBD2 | CASSLQRENQETQYF | TGTGCCAGCAGTCTACAGCGGGAAAACCAAGAGACCCAGTACTTC
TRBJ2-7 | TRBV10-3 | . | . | CAISGTSSYEQYF | TGTGCCATCTCAGGGACGTCTAGCTACGAGCAGTACTTC
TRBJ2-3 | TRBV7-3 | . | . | CASSEVEEDTQYF | TGTGCCAGCAGCGAGGTAGAGGAAGATACGCAGTATTTT
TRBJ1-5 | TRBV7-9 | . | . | CASSPQGWNQPQHF | TGTGCCAGCAGCCCCCAGGGTTGGAATCAGCCCCAGCATTTT
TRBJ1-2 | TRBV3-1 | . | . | CASSQLGKGYTF | TGTGCCAGCAGCCAACTGGGAAAGGGCTACACCTTC
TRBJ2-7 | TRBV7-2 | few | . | CASSPYRPGESEQYF | TGTGCCAGCAGCCCCTACCGGCCAGGGGAATCCGAGCAGTACTTC
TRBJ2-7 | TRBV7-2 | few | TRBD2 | CASSLFGTSAAYEQYF | TGTGCCAGCAGCTTATTCGGGACTAGCGCTGCCTACGAGCAGTACTTC
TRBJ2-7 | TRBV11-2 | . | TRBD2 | CACSWGLSYEQYF | TGTGCCTGCAGCTGGGGACTATCCTACGAGCAGTACTTC
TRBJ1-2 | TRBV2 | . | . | CASSFRDTF | TGTGCCAGCAGTTTTCGGGACACCTTC
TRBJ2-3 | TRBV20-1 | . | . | CSARFEWQGADTQYF | TGCAGTGCTAGATTTGAGTGGCAGGGAGCAGATACGCAGTATTTT
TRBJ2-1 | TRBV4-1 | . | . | CASSQGVPGPTYNEQFF | TGCGCCAGCAGCCAAGGTGTCCCGGGACCAACCTACAATGAGCAGTTCTTC
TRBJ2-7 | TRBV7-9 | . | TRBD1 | CASKGQGGEQYF | TGTGCCAGCAAGGGACAGGGGGGCGAGCAGTACTTC
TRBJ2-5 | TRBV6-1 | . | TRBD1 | CASRKSTGEETQYF | TGTGCCAGCAGGAAGAGCACAGGGGAAGAGACCCAGTACTTC
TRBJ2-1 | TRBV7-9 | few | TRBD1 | CASSRRDSHEQFF | TGTGCCAGCAGCAGACGGGACAGCCATGAGCAGTTCTTC
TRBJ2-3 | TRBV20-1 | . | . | CSASRDTVTSTDTQYF | TGCAGTGCTAGCCGGGACACCGTGACTAGCACAGATACGCAGTATTTT
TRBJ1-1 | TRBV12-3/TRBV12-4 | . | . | CASSSRLMNTEAFF | TGTGCCAGCAGTTCCAGACTTATGAACACTGAAGCTTTCTTT
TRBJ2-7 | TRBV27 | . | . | CASSLVLSSEQYF | TGTGCCAGCAGTTTAGTACTCTCATCCGAGCAGTACTTC
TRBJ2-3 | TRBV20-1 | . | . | CSGWGLTDTQYF | TGCAGCGGGTGGGGTCTCACAGATACGCAGTATTTT